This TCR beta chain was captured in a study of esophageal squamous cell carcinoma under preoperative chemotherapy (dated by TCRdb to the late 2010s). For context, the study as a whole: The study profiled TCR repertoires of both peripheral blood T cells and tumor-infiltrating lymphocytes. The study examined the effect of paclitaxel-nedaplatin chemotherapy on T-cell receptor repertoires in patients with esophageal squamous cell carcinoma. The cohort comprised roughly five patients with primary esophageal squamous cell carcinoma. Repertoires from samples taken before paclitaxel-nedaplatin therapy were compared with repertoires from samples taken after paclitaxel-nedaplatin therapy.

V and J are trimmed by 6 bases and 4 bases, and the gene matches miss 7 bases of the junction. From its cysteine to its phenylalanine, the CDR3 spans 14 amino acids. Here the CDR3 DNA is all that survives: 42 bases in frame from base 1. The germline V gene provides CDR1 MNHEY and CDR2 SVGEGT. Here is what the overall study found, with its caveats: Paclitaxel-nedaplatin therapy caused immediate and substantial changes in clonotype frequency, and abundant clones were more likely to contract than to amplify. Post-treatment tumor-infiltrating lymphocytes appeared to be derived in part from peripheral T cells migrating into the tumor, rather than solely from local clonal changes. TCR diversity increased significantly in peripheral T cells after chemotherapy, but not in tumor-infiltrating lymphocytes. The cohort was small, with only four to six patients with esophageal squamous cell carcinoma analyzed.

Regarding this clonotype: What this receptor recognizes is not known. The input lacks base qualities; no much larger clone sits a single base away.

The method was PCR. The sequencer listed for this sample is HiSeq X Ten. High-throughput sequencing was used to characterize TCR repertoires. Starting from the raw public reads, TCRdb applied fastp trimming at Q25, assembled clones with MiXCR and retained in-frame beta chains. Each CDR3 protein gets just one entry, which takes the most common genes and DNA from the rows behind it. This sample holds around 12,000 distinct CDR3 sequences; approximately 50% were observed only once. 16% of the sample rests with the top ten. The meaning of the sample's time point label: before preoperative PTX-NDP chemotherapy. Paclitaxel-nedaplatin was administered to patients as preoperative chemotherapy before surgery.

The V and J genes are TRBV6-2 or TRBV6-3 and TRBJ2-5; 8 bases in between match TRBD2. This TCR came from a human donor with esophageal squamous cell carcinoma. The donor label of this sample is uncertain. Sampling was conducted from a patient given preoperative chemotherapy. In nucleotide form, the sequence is TGTGCCAGCAGCTGGAGCGGGAGCCGAGAGACCCAGTACTTC. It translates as CASSWSGSRETQYF.